This T cell receptor (beta chain) was recovered during a study of cytomegalovirus exposure and HLA in healthy donors. As for the study in general: Early released data comprised tens of millions of unique TCRs from HLA-typed donors.

The V end was cut by 7 bases, the J end by 5 bases, with 8 bases between. This CDR3 spans 11 amino acids. The germline CDR1 and CDR2 sequences are MNHEY and SVGAGI. PCR amplification relied on 60 Vbeta primers (plus 13 Jbeta primers). Sequencing was performed with immunoSEQ multiplex PCR; in TCRdb, only in-frame clones are kept and a portion is missing. This sample has 170,000 or so clones; 60% to 80% occur once, and the top ten carry about 12%. The sequence derives from a woman between 50 and 59 years old in good health and CMV-seropositive. The V and J genes are TRBV6-5 and TRBJ1-1; D gene ambiguous. The sample was PBMCs. CDR3 DNA: TGTGCCAGCACCCGAGGGACTGAAGCTTTCTTT. Residues: CASTRGTEAFF.